The source of this TCR beta chain is a study of siplizumab effects on memory and regulatory T cells. General study results and limits: Greater diversity than memory cells seemed evident in naive T cells, which also appeared to be major alloresponse contributors. Roughly 75-97% of proliferating CD4+ or CD8+ clones lacked a naive or memory phenotype that could be assigned.

The V gene's germline CDR1 is SGHAT and CDR2 FQDESV (reference sequence). CDR3 length: 16 amino acids. Trimming pared 0 bases from V and 2 bases from J, leaving 14 bases between. TCR templates numbering 95,000 to 100,000 were assayed per sample. The table came from immunoSEQ multiplex PCR; TCRdb's copy has only in-frame clones and leaves some out. In the table there are tens of thousands of clones, about 89% of which are singletons. As for this clone: The antigen remains undetermined.

Sequenced: CD8+ T cells sorted from blood. This clonotype was obtained from a human donor in good health. The rearrangement joins TRBV11-1 to TRBJ2-7; D possibly corresponds to TRBD1 (5 bases). The CDR3 DNA sequence: TGTGCCAGCAGCTTAGCTGCGACAGCAGCCACCTACGAGCAGTACTTC. This gives the protein CASSLAATAATYEQYF.